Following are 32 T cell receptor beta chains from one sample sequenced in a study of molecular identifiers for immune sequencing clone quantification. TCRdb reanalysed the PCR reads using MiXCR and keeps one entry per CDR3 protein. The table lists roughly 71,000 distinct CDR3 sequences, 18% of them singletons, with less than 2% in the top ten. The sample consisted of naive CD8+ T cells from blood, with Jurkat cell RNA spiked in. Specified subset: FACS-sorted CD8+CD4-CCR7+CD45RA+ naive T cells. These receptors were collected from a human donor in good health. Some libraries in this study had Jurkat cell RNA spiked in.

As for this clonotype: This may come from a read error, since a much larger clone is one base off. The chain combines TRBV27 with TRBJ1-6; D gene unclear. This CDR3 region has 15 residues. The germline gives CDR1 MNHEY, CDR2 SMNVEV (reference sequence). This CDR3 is CAGSLSGGVNSPLHF. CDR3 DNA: TGTGCCGGCAGTTTATCGGGTGGGGTGAATTCACCCCTCCACTTT.

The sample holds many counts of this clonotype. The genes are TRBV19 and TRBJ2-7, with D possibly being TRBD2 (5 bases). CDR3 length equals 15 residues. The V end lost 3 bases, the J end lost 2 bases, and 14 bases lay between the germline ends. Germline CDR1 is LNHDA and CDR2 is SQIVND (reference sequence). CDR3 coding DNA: TGTGCCAGTAGTATGAGGGATACCGGGCCCTACGAGCAGTACTTC. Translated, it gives CASSMRDTGPYEQYF.

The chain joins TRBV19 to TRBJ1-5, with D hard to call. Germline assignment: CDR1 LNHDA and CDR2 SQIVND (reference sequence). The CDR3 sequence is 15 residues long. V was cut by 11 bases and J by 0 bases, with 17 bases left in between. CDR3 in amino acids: CACNLWLNSNQPQHF. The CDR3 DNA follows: TGTGCCTGTAATCTCTGGCTGAATAGCAATCAGCCCCAGCATTTT.

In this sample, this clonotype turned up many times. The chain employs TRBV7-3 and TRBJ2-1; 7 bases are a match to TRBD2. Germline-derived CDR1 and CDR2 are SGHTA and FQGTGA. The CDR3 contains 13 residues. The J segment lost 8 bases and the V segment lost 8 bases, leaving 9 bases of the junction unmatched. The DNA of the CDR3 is TGTGCCAGCGGTGACGGGAGGAACGATGAGCAGTTCTTC. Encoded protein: CASGDGRNDEQFF.

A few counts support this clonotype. The CDR3 loop is CASSTPGGWETQYF. The CDR3 nucleotides are TGTGCCAGCAGCACACCAGGGGGCTGGGAGACCCAGTACTTC. V usage is TRBV7-7 and J usage is TRBJ2-5; 8 bases map to TRBD1. Germline CDR1 is SSHAT and CDR2 is FNYEAQ (reference sequence). With 5 bases clipped from V and 5 bases from J, the junction kept 7 bases outside the gene matches. The CDR3 is 14 amino acids.

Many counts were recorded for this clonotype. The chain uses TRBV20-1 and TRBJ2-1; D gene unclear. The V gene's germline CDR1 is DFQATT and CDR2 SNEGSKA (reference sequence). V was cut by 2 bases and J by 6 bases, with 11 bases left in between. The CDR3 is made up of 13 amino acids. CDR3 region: CSARRATINEQFF. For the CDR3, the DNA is TGCAGTGCTAGACGAGCTACAATCAATGAGCAGTTCTTC.

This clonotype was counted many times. The CDR3 here is CASSQAGNTEAFF. The CDR3, as DNA: TGTGCCAGCAGCCAAGCCGGGAACACTGAAGCTTTCTTT. The chain is built from TRBV3-1 and TRBJ1-1; D is ambiguous. Looked up from germline, CDR1 is LGHDT and CDR2 is YNNKEL (reference sequence). This CDR3 contains 13 residues. Trimming removed 1 base at V and 1 base at J, with 4 bases between. Drawing the rest from reference TRBV3-1 and TRBJ1-1, the complete variable domain is DTAVSQTPKYLVTQMGNDKSIKCEQNLGHDTMYWYKQDSKKFLKIMFSYNNKELIINETVPNRFSPKSPDKAHLNLHINSLELGDSAVYFCASSQAGNTEAFFGQGTRLTVV.

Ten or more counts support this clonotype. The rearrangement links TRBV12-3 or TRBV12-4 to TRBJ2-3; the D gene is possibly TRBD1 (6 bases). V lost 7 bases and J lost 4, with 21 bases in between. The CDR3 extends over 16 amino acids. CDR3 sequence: CASNLLDSAFADTQYF. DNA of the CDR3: TGTGCCAGCAATCTCTTGGACAGCGCTTTCGCAGATACGCAGTATTTT.

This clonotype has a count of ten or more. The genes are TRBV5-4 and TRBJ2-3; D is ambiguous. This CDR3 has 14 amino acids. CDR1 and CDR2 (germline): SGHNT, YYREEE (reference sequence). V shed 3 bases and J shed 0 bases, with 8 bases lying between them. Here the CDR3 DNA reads TGTGCCAGCAGCTACTGGGGAAGCACAGATACGCAGTATTTT. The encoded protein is CASSYWGSTDTQYF. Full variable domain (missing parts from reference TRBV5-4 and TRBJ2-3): ETGVTQSPTHLIKTRGQQVTLRCSSQSGHNTVSWYQQALGQGPQFIFQYYREEENGRGNFPPRFSGLQFPNYSSELNVNALELDDSALYLCASSYWGSTDTQYFGPGTRLTVL.

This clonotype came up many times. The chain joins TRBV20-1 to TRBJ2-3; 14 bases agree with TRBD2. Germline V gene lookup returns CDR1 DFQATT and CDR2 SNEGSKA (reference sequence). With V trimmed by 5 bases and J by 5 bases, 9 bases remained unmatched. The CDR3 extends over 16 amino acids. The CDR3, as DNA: TGCAGTGCTGAACGACTAGCGGGAGGGCCGGGAGATACGCAGTATTTT. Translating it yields CSAERLAGGPGDTQYF.

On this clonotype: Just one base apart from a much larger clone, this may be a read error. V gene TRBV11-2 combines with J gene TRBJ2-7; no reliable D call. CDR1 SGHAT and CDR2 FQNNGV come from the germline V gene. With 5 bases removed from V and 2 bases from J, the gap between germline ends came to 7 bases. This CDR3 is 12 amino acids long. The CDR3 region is CASSLRAYEQYF. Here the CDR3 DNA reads TGTGCCAGCAGCCTTCGGGCCTACGAGCAGTACTTC.

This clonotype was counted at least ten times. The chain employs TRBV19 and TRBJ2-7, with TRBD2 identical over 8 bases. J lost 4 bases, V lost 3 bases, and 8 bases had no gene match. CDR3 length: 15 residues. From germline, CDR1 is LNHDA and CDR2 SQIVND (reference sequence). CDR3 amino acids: CASSISLADIYEQYF. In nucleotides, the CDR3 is TGTGCCAGTAGTATTTCACTAGCGGACATATACGAGCAGTACTTC.

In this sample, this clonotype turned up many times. CDR3 coding DNA: TGCGCCAGCAGCCAAGGGGTTAGCAATCAGCCCCAGCATTTT. Its protein is CASSQGVSNQPQHF. The chain employs TRBV4-3 and TRBJ1-5; no firm D call. Trimming shortened V by 1 base and J by 0 bases, and 4 bases separated the two germline ends. This CDR3 has 14 residues. CDR1 is LGHNA and CDR2 is YSLEER in the germline V gene.

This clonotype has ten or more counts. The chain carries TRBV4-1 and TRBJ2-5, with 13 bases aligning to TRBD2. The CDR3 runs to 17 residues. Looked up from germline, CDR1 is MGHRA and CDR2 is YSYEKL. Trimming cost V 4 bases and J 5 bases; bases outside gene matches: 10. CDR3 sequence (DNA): TGCGCCAGCAGCCTATTACTAGCGGGAGGGCCGGGGGAGACCCAGTACTTC. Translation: CASSLLLAGGPGETQYF.

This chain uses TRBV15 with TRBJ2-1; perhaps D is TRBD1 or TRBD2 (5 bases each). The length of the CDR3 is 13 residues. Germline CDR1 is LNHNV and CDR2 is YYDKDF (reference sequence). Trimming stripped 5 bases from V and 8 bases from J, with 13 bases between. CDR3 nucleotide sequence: TGTGCCACCAGCGGGGACCCAACGGATGAGCAGTTCTTC. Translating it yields CATSGDPTDEQFF.

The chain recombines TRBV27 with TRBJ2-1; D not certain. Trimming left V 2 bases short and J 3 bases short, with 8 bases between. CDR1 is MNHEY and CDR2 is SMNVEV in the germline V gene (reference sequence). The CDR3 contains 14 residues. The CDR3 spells CASSLGGRYNEQFF. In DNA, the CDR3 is TGTGCCAGCAGTTTAGGCGGCCGCTACAATGAGCAGTTCTTC.

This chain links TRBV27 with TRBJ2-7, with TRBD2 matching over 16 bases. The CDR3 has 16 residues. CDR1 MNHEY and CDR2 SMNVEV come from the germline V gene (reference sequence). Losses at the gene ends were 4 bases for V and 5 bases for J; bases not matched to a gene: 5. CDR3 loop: CASSSGTSGGAHEQYF. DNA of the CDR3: TGTGCCAGCAGTTCCGGGACTAGCGGGGGGGCCCACGAGCAGTACTTC.

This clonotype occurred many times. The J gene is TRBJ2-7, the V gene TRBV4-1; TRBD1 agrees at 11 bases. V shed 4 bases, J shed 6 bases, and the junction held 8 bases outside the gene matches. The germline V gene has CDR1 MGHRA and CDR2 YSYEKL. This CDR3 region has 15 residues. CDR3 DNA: TGCGCCAGCAGCCTCCGGACAGGGGGCCGTGTCGAGCAGTACTTC. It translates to CASSLRTGGRVEQYF.

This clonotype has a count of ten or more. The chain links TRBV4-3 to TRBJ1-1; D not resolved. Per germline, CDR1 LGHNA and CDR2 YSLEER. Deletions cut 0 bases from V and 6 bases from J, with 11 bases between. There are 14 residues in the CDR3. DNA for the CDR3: TGCGCCAGCAGCCAAGATCAAGGATCCGCTGAAGCTTTCTTT. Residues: CASSQDQGSAEAFF.

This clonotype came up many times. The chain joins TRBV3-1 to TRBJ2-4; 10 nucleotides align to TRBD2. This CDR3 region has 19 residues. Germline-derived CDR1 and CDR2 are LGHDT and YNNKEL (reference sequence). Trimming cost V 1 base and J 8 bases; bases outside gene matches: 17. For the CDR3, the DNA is TGTGCCAGCAGCCAAGCCGTGCGGGCGAGCGGGAGGGCCGGGCACATTCAGTACTTC. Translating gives CASSQAVRASGRAGHIQYF.

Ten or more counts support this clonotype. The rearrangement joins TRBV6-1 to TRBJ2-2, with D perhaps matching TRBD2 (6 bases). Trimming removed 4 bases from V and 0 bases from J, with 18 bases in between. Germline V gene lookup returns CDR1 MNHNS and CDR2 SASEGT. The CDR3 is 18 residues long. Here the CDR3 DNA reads TGTGCCAGCAGTGGGGGGGTTTTCGGCCCGACGAACACCGGGGAGCTGTTTTTT. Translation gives CASSGGVFGPTNTGELFF.

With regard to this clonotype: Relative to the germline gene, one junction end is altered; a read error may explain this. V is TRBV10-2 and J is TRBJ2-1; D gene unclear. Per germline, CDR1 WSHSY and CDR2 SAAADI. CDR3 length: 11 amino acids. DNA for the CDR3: TGCGCCAGCAGTGTTTTCAATAAGCAGTTCTTC. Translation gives CASSVFNKQFF.

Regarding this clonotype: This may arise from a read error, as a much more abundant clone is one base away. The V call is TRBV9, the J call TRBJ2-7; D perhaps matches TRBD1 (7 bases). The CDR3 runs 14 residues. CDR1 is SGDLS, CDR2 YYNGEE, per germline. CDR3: CAISLRDSSYEQYF. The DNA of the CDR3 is TGTGCCATCAGCTTGCGGGACAGTTCCTACGAGCAGTACTTC.

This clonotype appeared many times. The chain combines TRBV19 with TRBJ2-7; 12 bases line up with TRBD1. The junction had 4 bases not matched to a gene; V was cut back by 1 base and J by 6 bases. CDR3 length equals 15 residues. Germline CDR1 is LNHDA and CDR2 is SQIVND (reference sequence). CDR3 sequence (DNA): TGTGCCAGTAGTATAGCCGGGACAGGGGGCAGCGAGCAGTACTTC. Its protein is CASSIAGTGGSEQYF.

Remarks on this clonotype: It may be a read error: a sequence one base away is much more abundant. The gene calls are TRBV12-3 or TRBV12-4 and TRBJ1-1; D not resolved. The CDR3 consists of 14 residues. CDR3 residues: CAGSFSVVNTEAFF. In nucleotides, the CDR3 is TGTGCCGGCAGTTTCAGTGTAGTGAACACTGAAGCTTTCTTT.

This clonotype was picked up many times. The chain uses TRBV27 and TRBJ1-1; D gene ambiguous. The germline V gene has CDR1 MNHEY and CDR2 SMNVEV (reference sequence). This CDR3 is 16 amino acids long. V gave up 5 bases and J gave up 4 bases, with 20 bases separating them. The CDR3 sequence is CASSPHPGLLVTEAFF. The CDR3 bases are TGTGCCAGCAGTCCCCACCCCGGACTTTTGGTCACTGAAGCTTTCTTT.

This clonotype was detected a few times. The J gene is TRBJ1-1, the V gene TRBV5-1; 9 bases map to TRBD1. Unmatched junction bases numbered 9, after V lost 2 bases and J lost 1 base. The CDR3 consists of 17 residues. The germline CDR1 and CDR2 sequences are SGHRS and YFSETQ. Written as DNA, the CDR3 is TGCGCCAGCAGCTTACAGGGGGCCCTTTACGCGAACACTGAAGCTTTCTTT. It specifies CASSLQGALYANTEAFF.

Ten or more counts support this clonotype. The CDR3 nucleotides read TGCGCCAGCAGCCAAGACTCGGGACTCGGCGACAATGAGCAGTTCTTC. Encoded protein: CASSQDSGLGDNEQFF. The V gene is TRBV4-1, the J gene TRBJ2-1; D is perhaps TRBD2 (6 bases). Trimming removed 0 bases from V and 5 bases from J, with 14 bases in between. There are 16 residues in the CDR3. The germline V gene has CDR1 MGHRA and CDR2 YSYEKL.

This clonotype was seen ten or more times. The CDR3 DNA sequence: TGTGCCAGCAGCTTAGCGGCGGGGCAAGAGACCCAGTACTTC. It codes for CASSLAAGQETQYF. V is TRBV7-9 and J is TRBJ2-5; D is perhaps TRBD2 (6 bases). V was clipped by 0 bases and J by 2 bases, with 7 bases between them. This CDR3 has 14 amino acids. Germline V gene sequence: CDR1 SEHNR, CDR2 FQNEAQ (reference sequence).

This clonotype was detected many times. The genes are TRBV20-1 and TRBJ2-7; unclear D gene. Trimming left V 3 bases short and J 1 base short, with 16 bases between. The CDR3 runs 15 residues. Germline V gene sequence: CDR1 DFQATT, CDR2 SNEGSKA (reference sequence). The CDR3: CSASRSQRYSYEQYF. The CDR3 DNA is TGCAGTGCTAGTAGGTCGCAGAGGTATTCCTACGAGCAGTACTTC.

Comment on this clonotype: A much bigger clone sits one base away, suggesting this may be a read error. The CDR3 spells CASSSKSNTGAFF. The CDR3 DNA reads as TGTGCCAGCAGTTCCAAGTCGAACACTGGAGCTTTCTTT. V usage is TRBV6-5 and J usage is TRBJ1-1; D is undetermined. CDR1 is MNHEY, CDR2 SVGAGI, per germline. CDR3 length: 13 amino acids.

CDR3 residues: CATKPEGTGELFF. The CDR3 nucleotides are TGTGCCACCAAACCGGAGGGCACCGGGGAGCTGTTTTTT. This sequence joins TRBV24-1 and TRBJ2-2; a possible D gene is TRBD2 (6 bases). Trimming stripped 8 bases from V and 4 bases from J, with 10 bases between. The CDR3 has 13 amino acids. In germline, CDR1 is KGHDR, CDR2 SFDVKD.